Listed here are 27 T cell receptor beta chains from one sample, sequenced in a study of follicular helper T cells after annual influenza vaccination (dated by TCRdb to about 2017). According to the study, the label for this sample's time point signals: 2015-2016 season, pre-vaccination. The protocol used for the library was the immunoSEQ multiplex PCR assay. Sourced from immuneACCESS, this table was stored by TCRdb with only in-frame sequences that have V and J called. A share of the clones is absent; for the studies checked, an unresolved V gene accounts for under half, and the remainder has no known explanation. The sample yields some 6,000 clones; 82% were counted once. Around 0.77% of the sample is in the top ten clones. Sequencing was performed on CXCR5- memory CD4+ T cells sorted from blood, taken on the day of influenza vaccination. The label giving this sample's cell subset or site can be read as: CXCR5- memory CD4 T cells. These TCRs come from an adult who received the influenza vaccine.

V gene TRBV5-5 combines with J gene TRBJ2-5, with TRBD1 matching 8 bases. The CDR3 has 14 amino acids. Looked up from germline, CDR1 is SGHKS and CDR2 is YYEKEE (reference sequence). V lost 2 bases to trimming and J lost 4 bases; unmatched junction nucleotides: 4. The CDR3 is CASSFRGPGETQYF. CDR3 coding DNA: TGTGCCAGCAGCTTCAGGGGGCCTGGAGAGACCCAGTACTTC.

The chain recombines TRBV5-1 with TRBJ2-1, with 9 positions matching TRBD2. CDR3 length: 16 amino acids. Looked up from germline, CDR1 is SGHRS and CDR2 is YFSETQ. The V and J ends lost 0 bases and 7 bases, in that order; junction bases with no gene match: 8. The CDR3 is CASSLEGGGARNEQFF. The DNA for the CDR3 is TGCGCCAGCAGCTTGGAAGGCGGGGGGGCCCGGAATGAGCAGTTCTTC.

The chain links TRBV7-3 to TRBJ1-2; TRBD1 is a possible D gene (5 bases). The CDR3 consists of 19 residues. The germline V and J ends were trimmed by 0 bases and 6 bases, with 26 bases remaining between them. Germline CDR1 and CDR2: SGHTA and FQGTGA. As DNA, the CDR3 is TGTGCCAGCAGCTTAACGTCCGCCGGGACGCCTGGAATTTTAGATGGCTACACCTTC. Protein product: CASSLTSAGTPGILDGYTF.

The V and J genes are TRBV2 and TRBJ1-5; D remains unclear. The germline CDR1 and CDR2 sequences are SNHLY and FYNNEI. This CDR3 spans 13 amino acids. The germline V and J ends were trimmed by 3 bases and 6 bases, with 9 bases remaining between them. CDR3 coding DNA: TGTGCCAGCAGTGAGCAGGCGGGTCAGCCCCAGCATTTT. This sequence encodes CASSEQAGQPQHF.

About this clone: Its ends do not fully match the called genes, so a read error is possible. This sequence joins TRBV9 and TRBJ1-2; 8 bases map to TRBD1. The CDR3 runs 14 residues. Germline loops: CDR1 SGDLS, CDR2 YYNGEE. Written as DNA, the CDR3 is TGTGCCAGCAGCGATTTAAGAAGGACAGGGATTTTATCCTTC. Its translation: CASSDLRRTGILSF.

The genes are TRBV19 and TRBJ2-2, with TRBD1 as a possible D gene (6 bases). Trimming shortened V by 8 bases and J by 2 bases, and 15 bases separated the two germline ends. Germline V CDR1 and CDR2: LNHDA, SQIVND (reference sequence). The length of the CDR3 is 15 residues. CDR3 region: CASYPGTSNTGELFF. The CDR3 DNA is TGTGCCAGTTATCCTGGGACATCAAACACCGGGGAGCTGTTTTTT.

The chain uses TRBV7-9 and TRBJ1-3; TRBD1 might be the D (5 bases). This CDR3 is 14 amino acids long. The germline CDR1 and CDR2 sequences are SEHNR and FQNEAQ (reference sequence). V was trimmed by 4 bases and J by 4 bases, leaving 11 bases between them. The CDR3 coding sequence is TGTGCCAGCAGCTCCAGGGTGTCCGGAAACACCATATATTTT. It specifies CASSSRVSGNTIYF. Together with reference TRBV7-9 and TRBJ1-3, the CDR3 gives the full variable domain: DTGVSQNPRHKITKRGQNVTFRCDPISEHNRLYWYRQTLGQGPEFLTYFQNEAQLEKSRLLSDRFSAERPKGSFSTLEIQRTEQGDSAMYLCASSSRVSGNTIYFGEGSWLTVV.

The chain links TRBV10-3 to TRBJ1-1; 7 bases are shared with TRBD1. The CDR3 loop spans 13 amino acids. Germline values: CDR1 ENHRY, CDR2 SYGVKD. Unmatched junction bases numbered 7, after V lost 10 bases and J lost 2 bases. CDR3 in DNA: TGTGCCAGCAACAGGGGCGAAAACACTGAAGCTTTCTTT. This encodes CASNRGENTEAFF.

The rearrangement links TRBV7-2 to TRBJ1-4, with D hard to call. The germline V gene encodes CDR1 SGHTA and CDR2 FQGNSA. V was shortened by 2 bases and J by 6 bases, with 13 bases between the two germline ends. The CDR3 is made up of 15 amino acids. CDR3 sequence (DNA): TGTGCCAGCAGCTTAACGCAGGCCTCTTATGAAAAACTGTTTTTT. Amino acids: CASSLTQASYEKLFF.

A remark on this clone: At one end the junction does not follow the germline gene, possibly because of a read error. The chain uses TRBV4-2 and TRBJ2-7, with a possible D match to TRBD2 (5 bases). Germline V gene lookup returns CDR1 LGHNA and CDR2 YNFKEQ. This CDR3 has 15 amino acids. CDR3 bases: TGTGCCAGCAGCCGCTTGGCCAGCAAGCCTTACTGGGAGCACTTC. Translated, it gives CASSRLASKPYWEHF.

The rearrangement joins TRBV7-9 to TRBJ2-1; D is uncertain. The CDR3 contains 19 residues. The V gene's germline CDR1 is SEHNR and CDR2 FQNEAQ (reference sequence). V was clipped by 3 bases and J by 0 bases, with 21 bases between them. CDR3 coding DNA: TGTGCCAGCAGCTTCCCTGAAACTACCTGGGGTAGCTCCTACAATGAGCAGTTCTTC. Protein: CASSFPETTWGSSYNEQFF.

The CDR3 DNA follows: TGTGCCAGCAGCTTAGGAATCGACAGGGGCCGTAGCTCCTACGAGCAGTACTTC. Residues: CASSLGIDRGRSSYEQYF. This rearrangement joins TRBV7-2 to TRBJ2-7, with 8 bases aligning to TRBD1. The CDR3 is made up of 18 amino acids. Germline V lookup: CDR1 SGHTA, CDR2 FQGNSA. V was pared by 1 base and J by 0 bases, with 11 bases of the junction left unmatched.

The chain couples TRBV18 to TRBJ2-2; D is ambiguous. Trimming took off 0 bases at V and 2 bases at J, with 10 bases between the two ends. The germline gives CDR1 KGHSH, CDR2 LQKENI. This CDR3 region has 16 residues. This chain's CDR3 is CASSPPSGDNTGELFF. CDR3 nucleotide sequence: TGTGCCAGCTCACCACCCTCAGGAGATAACACCGGGGAGCTGTTTTTT.

The V and J genes are TRBV25-1 and TRBJ1-2, with D possibly TRBD1 on 6 matching bases. This CDR3 spans 15 amino acids. Germline CDR1 reads MGHDK; CDR2 reads SYGVNS. The V end lost 4 bases, the J end lost 5 bases, and 17 bases lay between the germline ends. The CDR3: CASSASRTDLYGYTF. CDR3 sequence (DNA): TGTGCCAGCAGTGCCTCTCGGACAGACCTTTATGGCTACACCTTC.

The genes are TRBV5-3 and TRBJ2-5, with 7 bases matching TRBD2. TRBV5-3 is flagged as an ORF with uncertain function. The CDR3 consists of 17 residues. V gave up 1 base and J gave up 5 bases; unmatched junction bases: 14. In nucleotides, the CDR3 is TGTGCCAGAAGCTTGTACCCCCCACGGGACTACCCCGAGACCCAGTACTTC. This translates into CARSLYPPRDYPETQYF.

J is TRBJ2-1 and V is TRBV11-2, with D maybe TRBD2 (5 bases). CDR3 length equals 14 residues. The germline V gene has CDR1 SGHAT and CDR2 FQNNGV. V lost 5 bases to trimming and J lost 1 base, with 9 bases between them. The CDR3 is CASSRGQSYNEQFF. DNA for the CDR3: TGTGCCAGCAGCCGGGGTCAATCCTACAATGAGCAGTTCTTC.

The rearrangement links TRBV11-3 to TRBJ2-5; TRBD2 agrees at 8 bases. CDR3 length: 14 amino acids. With V trimmed by 4 bases and J by 5 bases, 6 bases remained unmatched. Germline V gene sequence: CDR1 SGHNT, CDR2 YENEEA. The CDR3 spells CASSSREGSETQYF. In DNA, the CDR3 is TGTGCCAGCAGCTCCCGGGAGGGGAGCGAGACCCAGTACTTC.

The table lists this clone with a few counts. An end of the junction does not agree with germline; a read error may underlie this. This chain uses TRBV19 with TRBJ1-2; tentatively, D is TRBD1 (6 bases). Germline-derived CDR1 and CDR2 are LNHDA and SQIVND (reference sequence). The CDR3 extends over 16 amino acids. The CDR3 DNA reads as TGTGCCAGTAGTATGAGGGGGAGGGGAGAGGAGTATGGCTGCACCTTC. Translated: CASSMRGRGEEYGCTF.

This sequence joins TRBV13 and TRBJ1-1; 8 bases agree with TRBD1. CDR3 length equals 13 residues. J was trimmed by 8 bases and V by 5 bases; bases with no gene match: 7. The germline CDR1 and CDR2 sequences are PRHDT and FYEKMQ (reference sequence). The CDR3 nucleotides are TGTGCCAGCAGCAAACGGACAGGGACCGAAGCTTTCTTT. Residues: CASSKRTGTEAFF.

This sequence joins TRBV29-1 and TRBJ2-1; D tentatively reads TRBD1 or TRBD2 (5 bases each). The V end lost 7 bases, the J end lost 9 bases, and 13 bases lay between the germline ends. In germline, CDR1 is SQVTM, CDR2 ANQGSEA. The CDR3 loop spans 11 amino acids. The CDR3 DNA follows: TGCAGCGCCAGAACTGGGACTGAGCAGTTCTTC. Its protein is CSARTGTEQFF.

V gene TRBV11-3 combines with J gene TRBJ2-1; TRBD2 matches 8 bases. The trim removed 2 bases at V and 5 bases at J, leaving 14 bases unmatched. Germline V gene lookup returns CDR1 SGHNT and CDR2 YENEEA. This CDR3 has 18 residues. This CDR3 is CASSLFTGWLAGNNEQFF. CDR3 in DNA: TGTGCCAGCAGCTTATTTACAGGCTGGCTAGCGGGCAACAATGAGCAGTTCTTC.

The chain combines TRBV9 with TRBJ1-6; 8 nucleotides match TRBD1. This CDR3 has 16 amino acids. Germline-derived CDR1 and CDR2 are SGDLS and YYNGEE. The V gene end was trimmed by 0 bases and the J gene end by 9 bases; junction bases not matched to a gene: 8. In DNA form, the CDR3 reads TGTGCCAGCAGCGTAGAGCCAGGGGGCCTCGGTTCACCCCTCCACTTT. This encodes CASSVEPGGLGSPLHF.

This clone was picked up one time. The genes are TRBV28 and TRBJ2-1; 7 positions match TRBD2. J gave up 4 bases and V 6 bases, and 6 bases lay outside the gene matches. This CDR3 region has 14 residues. Germline CDR1 MDHEN, CDR2 SYDVKM. Written as DNA, the CDR3 is TGTGCCAGCAGCCAAAGGGGAGGGTACAATGAGCAGTTCTTC. Its translation is CASSQRGGYNEQFF.

This chain links TRBV25-1 with TRBJ2-3, with 8 positions matching TRBD2. The germline V gene encodes CDR1 MGHDK and CDR2 SYGVNS. This CDR3 contains 13 residues. V was pared by 7 bases and J by 4 bases, with 4 bases of the junction left unmatched. This chain's CDR3 is CASIRGGADTQYF. The CDR3, as DNA: TGTGCCAGCATACGGGGGGGCGCAGATACGCAGTATTTT.

This rearrangement joins TRBV5-8 to TRBJ2-3, with D maybe TRBD1 (6 bases). The CDR3 loop spans 16 amino acids. In germline, CDR1 is SGHTS, CDR2 YDEGEE. Trimming cost V 0 bases and J 3 bases, with 14 bases left between them. This CDR3 reads CASSLGGGFKTDTQYF. The CDR3 DNA reads as TGTGCCAGCAGCTTGGGAGGGGGATTTAAAACAGATACGCAGTATTTT.

A few counts support this clone. CDR3 bases: TGTGCCACCAGCAGAGTGTATGTCTACGAGCAGTACTTC. This encodes CATSRVYVYEQYF. J is TRBJ2-7 and V is TRBV15; D not resolved. V shed 1 base and J shed 3 bases, with 7 bases lying between them. CDR3 size: 13 residues. Germline V lookup: CDR1 LNHNV, CDR2 YYDKDF (reference sequence).

The chain combines TRBV7-9 with TRBJ2-1; 10 bases agree with TRBD2. This CDR3 has 16 residues. CDR1 and CDR2 (germline): SEHNR, FQNEAQ (reference sequence). J was trimmed by 3 bases and V by 6 bases; bases with no gene match: 8. The CDR3 spells CASSPGSGGIYNEQFF. DNA of the CDR3: TGTGCCAGCAGTCCAGGTAGCGGGGGGATCTACAATGAGCAGTTCTTC.